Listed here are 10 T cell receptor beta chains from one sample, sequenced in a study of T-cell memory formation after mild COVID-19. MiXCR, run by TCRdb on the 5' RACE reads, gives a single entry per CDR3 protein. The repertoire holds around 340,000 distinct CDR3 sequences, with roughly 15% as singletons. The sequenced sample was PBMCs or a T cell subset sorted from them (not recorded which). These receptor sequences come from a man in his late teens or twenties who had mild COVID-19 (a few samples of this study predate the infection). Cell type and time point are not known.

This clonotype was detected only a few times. In nucleotides, the CDR3 is TGCAGTGCCCCCCCCAATGGGGGGAACACAGATACGCAGTATTTT. It codes for CSAPPNGGNTDTQYF. V gene TRBV20-1 combines with J gene TRBJ2-3, with D perhaps matching TRBD2 (6 bases). This CDR3 is 15 amino acids long. CDR1 is DFQATT, CDR2 SNEGSKA, per germline (reference sequence). V was trimmed by 6 bases and J by 2 bases, leaving 18 bases between them.

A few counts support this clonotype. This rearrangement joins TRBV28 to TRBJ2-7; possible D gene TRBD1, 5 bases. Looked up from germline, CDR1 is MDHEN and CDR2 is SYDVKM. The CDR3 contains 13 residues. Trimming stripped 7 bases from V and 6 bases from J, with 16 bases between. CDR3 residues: CASNSGLVSEQYV. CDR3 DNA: TGTGCCAGCAATTCAGGGTTAGTCAGCGAGCAGTACGTC.

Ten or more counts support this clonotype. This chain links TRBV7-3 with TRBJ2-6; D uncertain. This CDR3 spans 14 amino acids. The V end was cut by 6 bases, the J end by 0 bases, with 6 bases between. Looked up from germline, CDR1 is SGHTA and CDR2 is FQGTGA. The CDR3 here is CASRPSSGANVLTF. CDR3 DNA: TGTGCCAGCAGACCAAGCTCTGGGGCCAACGTCCTGACTTTC.

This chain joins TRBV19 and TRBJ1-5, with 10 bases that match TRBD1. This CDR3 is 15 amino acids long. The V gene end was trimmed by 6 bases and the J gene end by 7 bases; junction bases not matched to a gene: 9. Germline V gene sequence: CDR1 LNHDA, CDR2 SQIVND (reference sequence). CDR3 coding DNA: TGTGCCAGTAGCCCCACCGGGACAGGGGTACAGCCCCAGCATTTT. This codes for CASSPTGTGVQPQHF.

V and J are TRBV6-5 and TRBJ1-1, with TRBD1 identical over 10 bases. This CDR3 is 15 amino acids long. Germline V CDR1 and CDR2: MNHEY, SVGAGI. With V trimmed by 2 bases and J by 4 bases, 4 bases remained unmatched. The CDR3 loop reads CASSYGDRGGTEAFF. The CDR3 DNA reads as TGTGCCAGCAGTTACGGGGACAGGGGTGGCACTGAAGCTTTCTTT.

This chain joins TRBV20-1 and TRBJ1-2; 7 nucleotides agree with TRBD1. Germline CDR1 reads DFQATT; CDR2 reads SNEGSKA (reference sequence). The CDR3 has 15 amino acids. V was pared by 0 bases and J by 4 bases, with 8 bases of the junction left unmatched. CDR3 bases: TGCAGTGCTAGAGATCGGGAGGGGGCAGGCTATGGCTACACCTTC. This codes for CSARDREGAGYGYTF.

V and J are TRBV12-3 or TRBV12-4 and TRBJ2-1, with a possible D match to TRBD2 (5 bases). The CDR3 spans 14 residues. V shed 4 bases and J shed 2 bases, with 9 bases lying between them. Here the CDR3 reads CASSSDGTYNEQFF. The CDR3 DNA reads TGTGCCAGCAGTTCGGACGGGACCTACAATGAGCAGTTCTTC.

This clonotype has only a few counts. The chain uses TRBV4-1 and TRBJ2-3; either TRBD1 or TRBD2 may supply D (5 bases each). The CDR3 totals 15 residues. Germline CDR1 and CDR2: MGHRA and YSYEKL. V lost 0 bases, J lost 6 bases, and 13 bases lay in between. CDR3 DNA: TGCGCCAGCAGCCAAGATGGGACCTTCGGGGATACGCAGTATTTT. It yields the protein CASSQDGTFGDTQYF.

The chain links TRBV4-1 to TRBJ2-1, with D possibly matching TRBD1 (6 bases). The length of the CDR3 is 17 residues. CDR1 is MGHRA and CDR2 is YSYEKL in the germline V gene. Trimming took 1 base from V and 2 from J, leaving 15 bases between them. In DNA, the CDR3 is TGCGCCAGCAGCCAAGTTTATCCAGGGGCGACCTACAATGAGCAGTTCTTC. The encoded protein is CASSQVYPGATYNEQFF.

CDR3 sequence: CASSSGGGTQYF. The CDR3, as DNA: TGTGCCAGCAGTAGCGGGGGGGGGACCCAGTACTTC. This chain connects TRBV6-1 to TRBJ2-5, with 10 bases that match TRBD2. V lost 5 bases, J lost 7 bases, and 1 base stayed unmatched. This CDR3 is built from 12 residues. Germline CDR1 and CDR2: MNHNS and SASEGT.